Below, 19 T cell receptor beta chains from the same sample are listed, as sequenced in a study of blood T cell repertoires in COVID-19. The data were produced by immunoSEQ multiplex PCR, yet TCRdb's version contains in-frame clones alone and is incomplete. The table records roughly 67,000 clones, roughly four fifths of them present only once. The sequenced sample consisted of peripheral blood. All receptors derive from a woman aged 45-59 years with active or convalescent COVID-19.

The rearrangement uses TRBV18 and TRBJ2-7; the match to TRBD1 covers 9 bases. CDR3 length: 14 amino acids. With 3 bases clipped from V and 10 bases from J, the junction kept 10 bases outside the gene matches. Germline V gene lookup returns CDR1 KGHSH and CDR2 LQKENI. CDR3: CASSPRQGDIEQYF. CDR3 sequence (DNA): TGTGCCAGCTCACCCCGACAGGGGGATATAGAACAGTACTTC. The complete variable domain, with remaining parts taken from reference TRBV18 and TRBJ2-7, reads NAGVMQNPRHLVRRRGQEARLRCSPMKGHSHVYWYRQLPEEGLKFMVYLQKENIIDESGMPKERFSAEFPKEGPSILRIQQVVRGDSAAYFCASSPRQGDIEQYFGPGTRLTVT.

J is TRBJ1-6 and V is TRBV27, with D hard to call. This CDR3 has 15 residues. Germline V gene data show CDR1 as MNHEY and CDR2 as SMNVEV (reference sequence). Between the trimmed V and J ends, which lost 5 bases and 5 bases, there was a span of 13 bases. The CDR3 DNA is TGTGCCAGCAGTCCGCTAAGAGAGGATAATTCACCCCTCCACTTT. Translation: CASSPLREDNSPLHF.

The rearrangement links TRBV3-1 (or the pseudogene TRBV3-2) to TRBJ1-3; 7 bases are shared with TRBD1. Trimming cost V 2 bases and J 4 bases; bases outside gene matches: 17. This CDR3 is built from 19 residues. CDR1 LGHDT and CDR2 YNNKEL come from the germline V gene (reference sequence). The CDR3 sequence: CASSQLPGTALSGGNTIYF. DNA of the CDR3: TGTGCCAGCAGCCAACTTCCCGGGACAGCCCTCTCAGGGGGAAACACCATATATTTT.

In nucleotides, the CDR3 is TGTGCCAGCAGCTTGGAAGGGACAGGGGTCTACGAGCAGTACTTC. Its translation: CASSLEGTGVYEQYF. This rearrangement joins TRBV5-4 to TRBJ2-7, with TRBD1 matching 10 bases. The V gene's germline CDR1 is SGHNT and CDR2 YYREEE (reference sequence). The CDR3 runs to 15 residues. Losses at the gene ends were 0 bases for V and 3 bases for J; bases not matched to a gene: 3.

This clone was found once. The V gene is TRBV5-4, the J gene TRBJ1-1, with TRBD1 matching over 7 bases. The ends lost 4 bases at V and 4 bases at J; junction bases unmatched: 7. CDR1 SGHNT and CDR2 YYREEE come from the germline V gene (reference sequence). The CDR3 is made up of 14 amino acids. The CDR3 DNA reads as TGTGCCAGCAGCACCCCAGGGGGTACCACTGAAGCTTTCTTT. Its protein is CASSTPGGTTEAFF.

This chain connects TRBV11-3 to TRBJ2-2; 11 bases match TRBD1. The CDR3 extends over 16 amino acids. V was pared by 2 bases and J by 7 bases, with 6 bases of the junction left unmatched. Germline V gene sequence: CDR1 SGHNT, CDR2 YENEEA. CDR3 coding DNA: TGTGCCAGCAGCTTACGCGGACAGGGGGCCGGCGGGGAGCTGTTTTTT. This codes for CASSLRGQGAGGELFF.

In this sample, this clone turned up a few times. The chain links TRBV7-2 to TRBJ1-4; 9 bases agree with TRBD1. V lost 3 bases to trimming and J lost 10 bases; unmatched junction nucleotides: 6. CDR1 SGHTA and CDR2 FQGNSA come from the germline V gene. There are 14 residues in the CDR3. The CDR3 loop is CASSLGQGDGKLFF. CDR3 DNA sequence: TGTGCCAGCAGCTTGGGACAGGGAGACGGAAAACTGTTTTTT.

V is TRBV14 and J is TRBJ2-3; 10 positions match TRBD2. Unmatched junction bases numbered 10, after V lost 2 bases and J lost 2 bases. This CDR3 is built from 18 residues. CDR1 is SGHDN, CDR2 FVKESK, per germline. The CDR3 sequence is CASSQITGTSDTTDTQYF. The CDR3 DNA reads TGTGCCAGCAGCCAAATTACCGGGACTAGCGACACCACAGATACGCAGTATTTT.

This rearrangement joins TRBV7-2 to TRBJ1-1, with TRBD1 identical over 10 bases. CDR3 length: 15 residues. Unmatched junction bases numbered 7, after V lost 5 bases and J lost 4 bases. Germline assignment: CDR1 SGHTA and CDR2 FQGNSA. The CDR3 region is CASSPRTGGGTEAFF. The CDR3, as DNA: TGTGCCAGCAGCCCCAGGACAGGGGGGGGCACTGAAGCTTTCTTT.

This chain connects TRBV2 to TRBJ1-2, with D uncertain. Trimming shortened V by 3 bases and J by 0 bases, and 5 bases separated the two germline ends. The V gene's germline CDR1 is SNHLY and CDR2 FYNNEI. This CDR3 is built from 13 residues. As DNA, the CDR3 is TGTGCCAGCAGTGATTCGTCTAACTATGGCTACACCTTC. This translates into CASSDSSNYGYTF.

The rearrangement links TRBV6-2 or TRBV6-3 to TRBJ2-2; D may be TRBD1 (6 bases). V was shortened by 2 bases and J by 4 bases, with 8 bases between the two germline ends. There are 14 residues in the CDR3. CDR1 and CDR2 (germline): MNHEY, SVGEGT. This chain's CDR3 is CASSYRGTTGELFF. The CDR3 nucleotides are TGTGCCAGCAGTTACAGGGGGACCACCGGGGAGCTGTTTTTT.

This chain uses TRBV19 with TRBJ2-1; 7 bases are shared with TRBD2. The length of the CDR3 is 16 residues. Germline V gene sequence: CDR1 LNHDA, CDR2 SQIVND (reference sequence). V trimming: 6 bases; J trimming: 4 bases; junction bases outside the gene matches: 12. CDR3 sequence: CASSPHSGTIYNEQFF. The DNA for the CDR3 is TGTGCCAGTAGCCCACACTCCGGGACTATTTACAATGAGCAGTTCTTC.

This chain connects TRBV3-1 (or the pseudogene TRBV3-2) to TRBJ2-5; D gene uncertain. The length of the CDR3 is 13 residues. Trimming removed 0 bases at V and 7 bases at J, with 9 bases between. Germline-derived CDR1 and CDR2 are LGHDT and YNNKEL (reference sequence). CDR3 sequence reads: CASSQDRLGTQYF. The CDR3 coding sequence is TGTGCCAGCAGCCAAGATCGGCTAGGGACCCAGTACTTC.

The V and J genes are TRBV2 and TRBJ1-6; D uncertain. CDR3 length: 13 residues. Germline V gene data show CDR1 as SNHLY and CDR2 as FYNNEI. The V end was cut by 6 bases, the J end by 10 bases, with 13 bases between. CDR3 nucleotide sequence: TGTGCCAGCAGCCCATTTGGGAGGTCACCCCTCCACTTT. Translation gives CASSPFGRSPLHF.

The rearrangement joins TRBV7-3 to TRBJ1-2; a possible D gene is TRBD1 (6 bases). The CDR3 is 14 residues long. Germline CDR1 and CDR2: SGHTA and FQGTGA. Trimming took off 5 bases at V and 6 bases at J, with 16 bases between the two ends. Here the CDR3 reads CASSPSGGSDGYTF. As DNA, the CDR3 is TGTGCCAGCAGCCCCTCGGGGGGCTCGGATGGCTACACCTTC.

The chain joins TRBV10-3 to TRBJ2-7; 7 bases match TRBD2. Unmatched junction bases numbered 6, after V lost 4 bases and J lost 6 bases. Germline V gene lookup returns CDR1 ENHRY and CDR2 SYGVKD. This CDR3 region has 13 residues. CDR3 loop: CAISAGGGIEQYF. CDR3 nucleotide sequence: TGTGCCATCAGTGCTGGGGGAGGGATCGAGCAGTACTTC.

The CDR3 nucleotides are TGTGCCAGCAGTTCCCCGCCAGGGGACACTGAAGCTTTCTTT. It translates to CASSSPPGDTEAFF. The chain uses TRBV6-6 and TRBJ1-1; D might be TRBD1 (6 bases). CDR1 and CDR2 from the germline V gene are MNHNY and SVGAGI (reference sequence). Trimming left V 4 bases short and J 3 bases short, with 12 bases between. This CDR3 has 14 residues.

This clone showed up just a few times. The gene calls are TRBV10-3 and TRBJ1-3; tentative D call: TRBD1 (6 bases). Germline-derived CDR1 and CDR2 are ENHRY and SYGVKD. V lost 6 bases to trimming and J lost 6 bases, with 12 bases between them. This CDR3 is built from 13 residues. Here the CDR3 reads CAIRDRLENTIYF. CDR3 DNA: TGTGCCATCAGGGACAGATTGGAAAACACCATATATTTT.

The rearrangement uses TRBV11-2 and TRBJ2-3; 9 bases fit TRBD1. The trim removed 4 bases at V and 2 bases at J, leaving 7 bases unmatched. From germline, CDR1 is SGHAT and CDR2 FQNNGV. This CDR3 spans 16 amino acids. Here the CDR3 reads CASSSIRDRATDTQYF. The CDR3 DNA reads TGTGCCAGCAGCTCTATCCGGGACAGGGCCACAGATACGCAGTATTTT.